The T cell receptor (beta chain) described here comes from a study of blood T cell repertoires in COVID-19 (dated by TCRdb to about 2020). About the investigation overall: Samples covering the acute and convalescent phases of COVID-19 were provided by collaborators in the United States, Italy and Spain. The repertoires were made available in a free public database intended to serve as a resource for research on the immune response to SARS-CoV-2. Where available, HLA class I and class II types were taken from metadata supplied by the sample provider and were not determined by assay-based typing. Deeply sampled blood TCRbeta repertoires from subjects exposed to, actively infected with, or recovered from COVID-19 were included in the dataset. The sample metadata nearly always contained a de-identified subject ID, COVID-19 status, age in years and sex. The prospective study material was composed of cDNA or gDNA derived from T cells, B-cell-depleted T cells, or PBMCs. The samples were drawn from the first 160 participants of the ongoing ImmuneRACE study and from 1,254 subjects provided by 6 global collaborators. Overall study outcomes, separate from this receptor: The amount of clinical and demographic metadata varied by source and participant and was provided uncurated.

Based on the germline V gene, the CDR1 and CDR2 sequences are SGDLS and YYNGEE. The CDR3 has 15 amino acids, counting the end cysteine and phenylalanine. The sequence is cut down to CDR3 DNA, 45 bases in frame from base 1. Trimming accounts for 4 bases at V and 4 bases at J, while the number of junction bases matched to no gene is 6. Comments on this clone: What this receptor recognizes is not known. Base qualities are not at hand, and no much larger clone is one base apart.

TCRbeta CDR3 regions were amplified from genomic DNA by means of the immunoSEQ Assay, a bias-controlled multiplex PCR. Under the source paper's analysis protocol: The number of nucleated cells in each sample was estimated by amplification of reference gene primers within the assay. To quantify the absolute abundance of each unique TCRbeta CDR3 rearrangement, sequence reads were collapsed and filtered. For each sample, productive Simpson clonality was calculated as the square root of Simpson's diversity index over productive rearrangements. TCRdb retrieved this table from immuneACCESS and kept in-frame rearrangements only. Not all clones are present; in checked studies, unresolved V genes account for under half, and no reason is known for the remainder. V and J calls and clone size are those listed in that table; D and trimming were worked out from the DNA. The sample profile shows 100,000 or so clones; less than 85% of them were found once. In total, the top ten clones hold around 2% of the sample.

Each collaborating institution followed its own protocols to collect whole blood in K2EDTA tubes. For TCRbeta analysis, collaborators shipped samples as frozen whole blood, isolated PBMCs, or DNA extracted from either of those sample types. The sample consisted of peripheral blood. The sequence joins TRBV9 to TRBJ2-1; 9 of the junction bases match TRBD2. The receptor comes from a woman in her 70s with active or convalescent COVID-19. The CDR3 reads as follows: CASSPRLAVYNEQFF. The nucleotide sequence is given as TGTGCCAGCAGCCCCCGACTAGCGGTTTACAATGAGCAGTTCTTC.